Below, 11 T cell receptor beta chains from the same sample are listed, as sequenced in a study of cytomegalovirus exposure and HLA in healthy donors. The PCR contained 60 Vbeta and 13 Jbeta primers. Clones were sequenced by immunoSEQ multiplex PCR, and TCRdb holds only the in-frame ones, with some missing. This sample yields 55,000 to 70,000 clones, of which about 71% are seen a single time; 15% to 20% belongs to the top ten. Sequences were obtained from PBMCs. These receptors were taken from a woman aged 60-75 years in good health and CMV-seropositive.

This clone was recorded once. The chain combines TRBV5-6 with TRBJ1-1; D might be TRBD1 (5 bases). Germline V gene sequence: CDR1 SGHDT, CDR2 YYEEEE. The V end lost 1 base, the J end lost 5 bases, and 21 bases lay between the germline ends. The length of the CDR3 is 17 residues. The CDR3 loop is CASSLWWSGVGGTEAFF. For the CDR3, the DNA is TGTGCCAGCAGCTTGTGGTGGTCGGGGGTGGGGGGAACTGAAGCTTTCTTT.

V usage is TRBV9 and J usage is TRBJ1-2; the D gene is possibly TRBD1 (5 bases). The ends were cut back, 3 bases at V and 7 bases at J, with 19 bases in the middle. The CDR3 runs 15 residues. The germline gives CDR1 SGDLS, CDR2 YYNGEE. This CDR3 reads CASSAGLLHGGGYTF. CDR3 bases: TGTGCCAGCAGCGCCGGACTGCTTCACGGGGGTGGCTACACCTTC.

The chain uses TRBV12-5 and TRBJ1-5; TRBD1 aligns across 9 bases. Germline CDR1 and CDR2: LGHNT and FRNRAP. The CDR3 spans 14 residues. The trim removed 8 bases at V and 2 bases at J, leaving 4 bases unmatched. In nucleotides, the CDR3 is TGTGCTAGTAGGGGACAGGGACGCAATCAGCCCCAGCATTTT. Its protein is CASRGQGRNQPQHF.

The rearrangement uses TRBV9 and TRBJ1-1; possible D gene TRBD1, 6 bases. The germline gives CDR1 SGDLS, CDR2 YYNGEE. CDR3 length equals 16 residues. V gave up 3 bases and J gave up 6 bases, with 21 bases separating them. Here the CDR3 DNA reads TGTGCCAGCAGCGAGGGGGGGTGGGGGAGGGAATCTGAAGCTTTCTTT. This sequence encodes CASSEGGWGRESEAFF.

The chain carries TRBV6-5 and TRBJ1-2; 11 bases map to TRBD1. V lost 2 bases to trimming and J lost 5 bases; unmatched junction nucleotides: 4. The CDR3 length is 15 residues. In germline, CDR1 is MNHEY, CDR2 SVGAGI. CDR3 residues: CASSYVGQGAYGYTF. As DNA, the CDR3 is TGTGCCAGCAGTTACGTAGGACAGGGGGCATATGGCTACACCTTC.

The gene calls are TRBV27 and TRBJ1-6; D gene unclear. There are 13 residues in the CDR3. Trimming left V 6 bases short and J 7 bases short, with 10 bases between. The germline V gene has CDR1 MNHEY and CDR2 SMNVEV (reference sequence). CDR3: CASRRVENSPLHF. CDR3 in DNA: TGTGCCAGCAGGAGGGTCGAAAATTCACCCCTCCACTTT.

The count of this clone is one. This rearrangement joins TRBV6-1 to TRBJ2-3, with 7 bases fitting TRBD2. The CDR3 consists of 15 residues. Germline V lookup: CDR1 MNHNS, CDR2 SASEGT. V gave up 5 bases and J gave up 2 bases; unmatched junction bases: 7. CDR3 in DNA: TGTGCCAGCAGTACCAGCGGGGATAACACAGATACGCAGTATTTT. This codes for CASSTSGDNTDTQYF.

J is TRBJ1-1 and V is TRBV2; perhaps TRBD1 as D (6 bases). Germline CDR1 SNHLY, CDR2 FYNNEI. CDR3 length equals 14 residues. Trimming removed 4 bases at V and 6 bases at J, with 15 bases between. This chain's CDR3 is CASSGETGPSEAFF. The CDR3 bases are TGTGCCAGCAGTGGGGAGACAGGCCCCTCTGAAGCTTTCTTT.

This sequence joins TRBV29-1 and TRBJ1-2; D may be TRBD1 (6 bases). The CDR3 is 14 amino acids. V dropped 7 bases and J dropped 6 bases, with 21 bases sitting between them. Germline CDR1 is SQVTM and CDR2 is ANQGSEA. CDR3 in amino acids: CSATSQGGENGYTF. The CDR3 DNA reads as TGCAGCGCAACCTCACAGGGTGGAGAGAATGGCTACACCTTC.

This clone occurred a few times. The chain has TRBV10-3 and TRBJ2-7, with 10 bases aligning to TRBD2. Germline CDR1 and CDR2: ENHRY and SYGVKD. This CDR3 has 14 residues. The V and J ends lost 6 bases and 6 bases, in that order; junction bases with no gene match: 8. In DNA, the CDR3 is TGTGCCATCAGAACTAGCGGGGCGACCGGCGAGCAGTACTTC. This encodes CAIRTSGATGEQYF.

The rearrangement links TRBV7-8 to TRBJ2-3; no clear D. In germline, CDR1 is SGHVS, CDR2 FQNEAQ. The CDR3 totals 13 residues. V was shortened by 5 bases and J by 5 bases, with 11 bases between the two germline ends. The DNA for the CDR3 is TGTGCCAGCAGCCCCATGAACATAGATACGCAGTATTTT. Encoded protein: CASSPMNIDTQYF. Drawing the rest from reference TRBV7-8 and TRBJ2-3, the complete variable domain is GAGVSQSPRYKVAKRGQDVALRCDPISGHVSLFWYQQALGQGPEFLTYFQNEAQLDKSGLPSDRFFAERPEGSVSTLKIQRTQQEDSAVYLCASSPMNIDTQYFGPGTRLTVL.